This TCR beta chain was identified during a study of shared clonotypes between healthy human individuals. V lost 5 bases, J lost 3 bases, and 3 bases lay in between. CDR1 and CDR2 from the germline V gene are SGHAT and FQNNGV. This CDR3 is 11 amino acids long. Method: immunoSEQ multiplex PCR; TCRdb's copy keeps in-frame clones and lacks some. The profile shows 740,000 or so clones, about 80% of them singletons. General observations from the study: Among donors, clonotype sharing was expected to be affected by sequencing depth. A limitation of the genetic and exposure-history diversity represented arose from few donors.

Concerning this clone: Its specificity is not known.

The sequencing sample was made of memory CD4+ T cells sorted from blood. Documented subset: CD45RA-negative fraction. The V and J genes are TRBV11-2 and TRBJ2-3; D call uncertain. This receptor was taken from a young woman in good health. The DNA of the CDR3 is TGTGCCAGCAGCGTAACAGATACGCAGTATTTT. This sequence encodes CASSVTDTQYF. Based on the CDR3 plus reference TRBV11-2 and TRBJ2-3, the full variable domain is EAGVAQSPRYKIIEKRQSVAFWCNPISGHATLYWYQQILGQGPKLLIQFQNNGVVDDSQLPKDRFSAERLKGVDSTLKIQPAKLEDSAVYLCASSVTDTQYFGPGTRLTVL.